The text below deals with one TCR beta chain. The antigen it recognizes is unknown. No clone much larger than this one lies a single base away; base qualities are absent. This specimen belongs to a study of T cell responses to AZD1222 COVID-19 vaccine (dated by TCRdb to about 2021). For context, the study as a whole: A total of about 240 trial participants underwent TCR sequencing, of whom 207 received two doses of AZD1222 and about 25 received two doses of the MenACWY control vaccine. Trial participants were enrolled by age into 18-55, 56-69 and 70-plus year subgroups, with 148, 28 and 57 TCR-sequenced participants respectively. Broader findings and caveats from the paper: Only 5 to 7 AZD1222 recipients were SARS-CoV-2 seropositive at baseline, limiting conclusions about previously exposed vaccinees. Because no samples from the day 14 peak response were available, repertoires could be characterized only after the peak T cell response. Reportedly, close to half of the unique spike-specific TCRs recognized epitopes lying outside the regions that are mutated in the B.1.351 and B.1.1.7 variants. Vaccine-associated CD4 TCRs spanned the whole spike protein, with dominant responses in regions 160-218 and 743-854. In the small 56-69-year group, the increase in depth fell short of significance, most likely because of low power. Most participants were white British and females outnumbered males, and the authors suggested that clonal diversity may have been underestimated. After two AZD1222 doses, both the breadth and the depth of spike-specific TCRs were significantly higher than at day 0 and than in MenACWY recipients.

The CDR3 regions of human TCRbeta chains were subjected to immunosequencing. Per the original workflow: TCRs in the repertoires were compared against a reference library of SARS-CoV-2-specific TCRs that had been generated with the MIRA antigen-specificity platform. Breadth was defined as the fraction of unique TCRs that were SARS-CoV-2-associated. Depth was defined as the fraction of total T cells that were SARS-CoV-2-associated. Using the MIRA data, each spike-specific TCR was assigned both to the spike region to which the TCR was reactive and to a CD4 or CD8 class. Log10-transformed breadth and depth values were compared by one-way ANOVA with Sidak's multiple comparisons tests. The table was pulled from immuneACCESS by TCRdb, which kept in-frame rearrangements only. Such tables lose some clones; where checked, under half of the loss comes from unresolved V genes, and the rest has no known cause. The V and J calls and clone size come from that table; D and trimming were worked out from the DNA. This sample gives approximately 84,000 clones in total; 80% to 90% of them show up just once. In total, the top ten clones hold about 2.4% of the sample.

As encoded in the germline V gene, CDR1 is LGHNA while CDR2 is YSLEER. The CDR3 measures 14 amino acids from cysteine to phenylalanine. This entry keeps only the CDR3 DNA: 42 bases, framed from base 1. Trimming costs V 3 bases and J 5 bases, and their ends lie 14 bases apart. The time point label of this sample denotes: about 28 days (+/-7) after the second vaccine dose. AZD1222 recipients given second doses at about 4 weeks or at about 12 weeks were pooled, since spike-specific TCR depth and breadth were not found to differ between the two schedules. The vaccinee samples were drawn from two UK trials, COV001 and COV002, one of which was a single-blind randomized controlled phase 2/3 trial testing AZD1222 (ChAdOx1 nCoV-19) in healthy adults. For TCRbeta chain sequencing, PBMC samples from trial participants were taken at day 0 and at day 28 after the second dose.

The TCR comes from an adult who received the AZD1222 COVID-19 vaccine. The V and J genes are TRBV4-3 and TRBJ2-7, and TRBD2 may be the D gene, going by 6 matching bases. Source: peripheral blood, taken 28 days after the second AZD1222 dose. The CDR3 loop reads CASSQELAVNEQYF. The sequenced DNA is TGCGCCAGCAGCCAGGAACTAGCTGTGAACGAGCAGTACTTC.